These 27 T cell receptor beta chains were sequenced from one sample in a study of metastatic and nonmetastatic thyroid tumors. TCRdb reanalyzed the PCR reads via MiXCR. The table records thousands of clones, about 31% of them present only once. No patient received treatment before thyroid surgery. Sequencing was carried out using adjacent normal tissue. All receptors come from a female donor with papillary thyroid cancer or a benign thyroid nodule (not recorded which). Some clones in this sample may be carry-over from other donors' samples.

The sample holds a few counts of this clone. Germline is not matched at one junction end, which may reflect a read error. The chain recombines TRBV6-9 with TRBJ1-5, with D possibly being TRBD1 (5 bases). Germline V CDR1 and CDR2: MNHGY, SVAAGI. The CDR3 loop spans 13 amino acids. This CDR3 is CASSSAGSQPQHF. In nucleotides, the CDR3 is TGCGCCAGCAGTTCCGCAGGGAGCCAGCCCCAGCATTTT.

On this clone itself: An end of the junction differs from the germline gene, which may be a read error. This chain uses TRBV6-5 with TRBJ2-7, with a tentative D call TRBD2 (6 bases). The CDR3 has 14 residues. Per the germline V gene, CDR1 is MNHEY and CDR2 is SVGAGI. This CDR3 is CSSSYSGGIYYQYF. The CDR3 DNA reads TGTTCCAGCAGTTACTCGGGCGGGATCTACTATCAGTACTTC.

A remark on this clone: A junction boundary mismatches the germline segment, possibly from a read error. The rearrangement links TRBV20-1 to TRBJ2-2; 8 bases map to TRBD2. The CDR3 has 18 residues. CDR1 DFQATT and CDR2 SNEGSKA come from the germline V gene (reference sequence). CDR3 sequence: CSARAAASGRSDTGEPFF. The CDR3 DNA reads TGTAGTGCTAGAGCAGCAGCCAGCGGGAGATCGGACACCGGGGAGCCGTTTTTT.

Only a few counts were recorded for this clone. The sample has other DNA sequences that encode this CDR3 too. The chain has TRBV27 and TRBJ2-7; 8 nucleotides align to TRBD2. The CDR3 is 18 residues long. The germline V gene encodes CDR1 MNHEY and CDR2 SMNVEV (reference sequence). V was pared by 5 bases and J by 2 bases, with 17 bases of the junction left unmatched. The DNA of the CDR3 is TGTGCCAGCAGTCGAGCCCCGGGGGGAGCGGGAGCCCCCTACGAGCAGTACTTC. Translation gives CASSRAPGGAGAPYEQYF.

This clone was seen many times. V and J are TRBV12-3 or TRBV12-4 and TRBJ2-1; D possibly corresponds to TRBD2 (6 bases). This CDR3 region has 20 residues. Trimming shortened V by 3 bases and J by 4 bases, and 28 bases separated the two germline ends. The CDR3 nucleotides are TGTGCCAGCAGTTTGCCCTCTCTCGGGAGTCTTATCGGGCGGTACAATGAGCAGTTCTTC. Its translation is CASSLPSLGSLIGRYNEQFF.

V and J are TRBV25-1 and TRBJ1-1; weak D call: TRBD1 (5 bases). The germline V and J ends were trimmed by 3 bases and 7 bases, with 12 bases remaining between them. The CDR3 totals 13 residues. The germline V gene encodes CDR1 MGHDK and CDR2 SYGVNS. The CDR3 region is CASSEGEVGEAFF. CDR3 nucleotides: TGTGCCAGCAGTGAGGGGGAGGTTGGTGAAGCTTTCTTT.

V usage is TRBV27 and J usage is TRBJ2-6, with a possible D match to TRBD2 (6 bases). V lost 1 base to trimming and J lost 1 base, with 8 bases between them. Germline V gives CDR1 MNHEY, CDR2 SMNVEV (reference sequence). CDR3 size: 16 residues. CDR3 coding DNA: TGTGCCAGCAGTTTATTCGGGGGATCTGGGGCCAACGTCCTGACTTTC. It translates to CASSLFGGSGANVLTF.

In this sample, this clone turned up a few times. J is TRBJ1-5 and V is TRBV28; no clear D gene. CDR1 MDHEN and CDR2 SYDVKM come from the germline V gene. The V gene lost 3 bases and the J gene lost 5 bases, with 17 bases spanning the gap. The CDR3 sequence is 16 residues long. As DNA, the CDR3 is TGTGCCAGCAGTTTTAGGAAGTTTTTTGCGGATCAGCCCCAGCATTTT. Amino acid sequence: CASSFRKFFADQPQHF.

The chain is built from TRBV11-1 and TRBJ2-5; 12 bases are shared with TRBD2. The trim removed 1 base at V and 1 base at J, leaving 10 bases unmatched. Germline V gene sequence: CDR1 SGHAT, CDR2 FQDESV (reference sequence). CDR3 length: 19 residues. In DNA form, the CDR3 reads TGTGCCAGCAGCTTAGGGCTAGCGGGAGGGGGTAGGGTCCAAGAGACCCAGTACTTC. This translates into CASSLGLAGGGRVQETQYF.

This chain links TRBV2 with TRBJ2-1, with 8 bases fitting TRBD2. V was clipped by 8 bases and J by 5 bases; unmatched bases: 5. Germline V gene data show CDR1 as SNHLY and CDR2 as FYNNEI. The CDR3 runs 13 residues. CDR3 coding DNA: TGTGCCAGCGGAACTAGCGGAAACAATGAGCAGTTCTTC. As protein: CASGTSGNNEQFF.

The rearrangement uses TRBV28 and TRBJ2-1; D may be TRBD2 (6 bases). Germline CDR1 MDHEN, CDR2 SYDVKM. The CDR3 totals 17 residues. V dropped 5 bases and J dropped 4 bases, with 21 bases sitting between them. The CDR3 loop is CASSDLVGGTRYNEQFF. The CDR3, as DNA: TGTGCCAGCAGTGATTTAGTCGGGGGTACTCGGTACAATGAGCAGTTCTTC.

Sample share makes this clone medium-sized (0.01 to 0.1%). This sequence joins TRBV20-1 and TRBJ2-1; TRBD2 agrees at 7 bases. V was clipped by 0 bases and J by 8 bases; unmatched bases: 10. CDR1 and CDR2 (germline): DFQATT, SNEGSKA (reference sequence). The CDR3 loop spans 15 amino acids. CDR3 loop: CSARDLETSFYEQFF. The CDR3 bases are TGCAGTGCTAGAGATTTAGAGACTAGCTTTTATGAGCAGTTCTTC.

The chain has TRBV20-1 and TRBJ2-5; D is unclear. The ends were cut back, 3 bases at V and 1 base at J, with 9 bases in the middle. Germline V gene lookup returns CDR1 DFQATT and CDR2 SNEGSKA (reference sequence). CDR3 length equals 13 residues. The CDR3 spells CSASTNPQETQYF. CDR3 nucleotide sequence: TGCAGTGCTAGTACTAACCCCCAAGAGACCCAGTACTTC.

This sequence joins TRBV6-4 and TRBJ2-2, with 8 bases lining up with TRBD2. Germline V gene sequence: CDR1 MRHNA, CDR2 SNTAGT. J gave up 3 bases and V 4 bases, and 19 bases lay outside the gene matches. This CDR3 region has 20 residues. The chain's CDR3 is CASSARAAASGRSDTGELFF. The CDR3 nucleotides read TGTGCCAGCAGTGCTAGAGCAGCAGCCAGCGGGAGATCGGACACCGGGGAGCTGTTTTTT.

V gene TRBV6-1 combines with J gene TRBJ1-2; TRBD1 aligns across 9 bases. The germline CDR1 and CDR2 sequences are MNHNS and SASEGT. Unmatched junction bases numbered 8, after V lost 7 bases and J lost 5 bases. The CDR3 is 14 amino acids. CDR3 amino acids: CASTPGQGKYGYTF. As DNA, the CDR3 is TGTGCCAGCACCCCGGGACAGGGCAAATATGGCTACACCTTC.

To note about this clone: No conserved phenylalanine or tryptophan ends this CDR3, so it is likely a read error. V usage is TRBV6-2 or TRBV6-3 and J usage is TRBJ1-2, with D tentatively TRBD1 (6 bases). The germline V and J ends were trimmed by 8 bases and 5 bases, with 12 bases remaining between them. CDR1 and CDR2 from the germline V gene are MNHEY and SVGEGT. The CDR3 runs to 12 residues. The CDR3: CASGQNSYGYTL. CDR3 nucleotide sequence: TGTGCCAGCGGACAGAACTCTTATGGCTACACCTTA.

This clone was found many times. This chain connects TRBV4-1 to TRBJ2-3, with D possibly being TRBD2 (5 bases). Germline V gene lookup returns CDR1 MGHRA and CDR2 YSYEKL. Trimming took 0 bases from V and 1 from J, leaving 11 bases between them. The CDR3 is made up of 16 amino acids. CDR3 residues: CASSQDPGGGTDTQYF. The DNA of the CDR3 is TGCGCCAGCAGCCAAGATCCAGGAGGCGGCACAGATACGCAGTATTTT.

This clone was observed a handful of times. The chain links TRBV28 to TRBJ2-7; TRBD1 or TRBD2 may be the D gene (6 bases each). Germline CDR1 and CDR2: MDHEN and SYDVKM. This CDR3 is 12 amino acids long. Trimming cost V 4 bases and J 5 bases, with 9 bases left between them. DNA for the CDR3: TGTGCCAGCAGTTCGGGGGCTAACGAGCAGTACTTC. This encodes CASSSGANEQYF.

This clone was counted only a few times. The chain is built from TRBV6-1 and TRBJ2-5; D tentatively fits TRBD1 or TRBD2 (7 bases each). The CDR3 loop spans 16 amino acids. V shed 6 bases and J shed 4 bases, with 21 bases lying between them. Germline-derived CDR1 and CDR2 are MNHNS and SASEGT. Here the CDR3 DNA reads TGTGCCAGCAGCTCAGGGGGGGTGTTCTCCCGAGAGACCCAGTACTTC. Protein product: CASSSGGVFSRETQYF.

The chain carries TRBV6-2 or TRBV6-3 and TRBJ1-2; 8 bases agree with TRBD1. In germline, CDR1 is MNHEY, CDR2 SVGEGT. Losses at the gene ends were 4 bases for V and 4 bases for J; bases not matched to a gene: 5. This CDR3 spans 14 amino acids. This CDR3 reads CASSFWTGLYGYTF. The CDR3 nucleotides read TGTGCCAGCAGTTTTTGGACAGGGCTCTATGGCTACACCTTC.

This sequence joins TRBV5-1 and TRBJ2-3; D uncertain. The germline V gene has CDR1 SGHRS and CDR2 YFSETQ. The length of the CDR3 is 11 residues. Trimming took 0 bases from V and 5 from J, leaving 1 base between them. CDR3 bases: TGCGCCAGCAGCTTGGAAGATACGCAGTATTTT. The encoded protein is CASSLEDTQYF.

By share of the sample, this clone is large. The chain is built from TRBV28 and TRBJ1-2; no clear D gene. This CDR3 has 13 residues. CDR1 and CDR2 from the germline V gene are MDHEN and SYDVKM. V lost 2 bases, J lost 6 bases, and 10 bases lay in between. CDR3 loop: CASSLGLRDGYTF. The CDR3, as DNA: TGTGCCAGCAGTTTAGGGCTTCGCGATGGCTACACCTTC.

This chain connects TRBV6-4 to TRBJ2-1; D is perhaps TRBD1 or TRBD2 (5 bases each). The CDR3 totals 14 residues. Germline V gene sequence: CDR1 MRHNA, CDR2 SNTAGT. V was shortened by 6 bases and J by 3 bases, with 12 bases between the two germline ends. The chain's CDR3 is CASSSFGGYNEQFF. The DNA for the CDR3 is TGTGCCAGCAGCTCCTTTGGGGGCTACAATGAGCAGTTCTTC.

On this clone: The junction does not match germline at one end; this may be a read error. The V and J genes are TRBV24-1 and TRBJ2-2; D possibly corresponds to TRBD1 (5 bases). The CDR3 runs to 20 residues. Per the germline V gene, CDR1 is KGHDR and CDR2 is SFDVKD. CDR3 coding DNA: TGTGCCACCATTGATTCATCGGTCGCAGGGTACATACCCAACACCGGTGAGCTGTTTTTT. Its protein is CATIDSSVAGYIPNTGELFF.

By share, this clone ranks as medium-sized. The chain links TRBV20-1 to TRBJ1-5; 7 nucleotides line up with TRBD1. J lost 3 bases, V lost 4 bases, and 3 bases had no gene match. Germline CDR1 DFQATT, CDR2 SNEGSKA (reference sequence). The CDR3 runs 13 residues. The CDR3 is CSATGQDNQPQHF. As DNA, the CDR3 is TGCAGTGCTACCGGACAGGACAATCAGCCCCAGCATTTT.

This clone was recorded a few times. The rearrangement uses TRBV19 and TRBJ2-3; D remains unclear. Germline assignment: CDR1 LNHDA and CDR2 SQIVND (reference sequence). V shed 6 bases and J shed 1 base, with 11 bases lying between them. This CDR3 is 14 amino acids long. In DNA form, the CDR3 reads TGTGCCAGTAGACTCTTAGGTGGCACAGATACGCAGTATTTT. This encodes CASRLLGGTDTQYF.

This chain links TRBV11-1 with TRBJ2-1; a possible D gene is TRBD1 (7 bases). V shed 7 bases and J shed 4 bases, with 17 bases lying between them. This CDR3 region has 15 residues. Germline V gene sequence: CDR1 SGHAT, CDR2 FQDESV (reference sequence). In nucleotides, the CDR3 is TGTGCCAGCAAGTCAGGGGGAGGCCTATACAATGAGCAGTTCTTC. This sequence encodes CASKSGGGLYNEQFF.